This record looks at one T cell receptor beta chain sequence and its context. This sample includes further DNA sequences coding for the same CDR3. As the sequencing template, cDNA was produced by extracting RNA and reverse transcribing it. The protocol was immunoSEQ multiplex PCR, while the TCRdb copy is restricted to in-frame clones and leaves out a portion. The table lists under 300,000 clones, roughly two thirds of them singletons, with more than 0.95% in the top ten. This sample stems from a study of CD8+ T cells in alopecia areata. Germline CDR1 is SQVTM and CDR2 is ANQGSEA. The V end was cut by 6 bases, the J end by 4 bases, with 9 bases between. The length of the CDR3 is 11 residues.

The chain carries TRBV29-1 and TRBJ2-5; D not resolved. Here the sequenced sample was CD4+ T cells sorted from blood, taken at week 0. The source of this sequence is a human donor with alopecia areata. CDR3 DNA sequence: TGCAGCGTCCCCGCAGGAGAGACCCAGTACTTC. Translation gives CSVPAGETQYF.